This T cell receptor beta chain was recorded in a study of blood T cell repertoires in COVID-19. Across the whole study: Donors in the United States, Italy and Spain gave samples during acute or convalescent COVID-19. PBMCs, B-cell-depleted T cells, or T cells provided the cDNA or gDNA that made up the material.

The Seattle patients, enrolled during active infection, were followed longitudinally. Here immunoSEQ multiplex PCR was the method, and the copy in TCRdb shows in-frame clones only, minus some. The table shows over 150,000 clones, with about 88% occurring only once. V dropped 3 bases and J dropped 4; count of bases not matched to a gene: 9. CDR1 and CDR2 from the germline V gene are KGHSH and LQKENI. The CDR3 has 16 residues. This TCR came from a man aged 45-65 years with COVID-19, enrolled during active disease. Specimen: peripheral blood. This rearrangement joins TRBV18 to TRBJ1-1, with TRBD1 identical over 9 bases. CDR3 coding DNA: TGTGCCAGCTCACCCGGGACAGGGAAGCGAAGCACTGAAGCTTTCTTT. Translating gives CASSPGTGKRSTEAFF.